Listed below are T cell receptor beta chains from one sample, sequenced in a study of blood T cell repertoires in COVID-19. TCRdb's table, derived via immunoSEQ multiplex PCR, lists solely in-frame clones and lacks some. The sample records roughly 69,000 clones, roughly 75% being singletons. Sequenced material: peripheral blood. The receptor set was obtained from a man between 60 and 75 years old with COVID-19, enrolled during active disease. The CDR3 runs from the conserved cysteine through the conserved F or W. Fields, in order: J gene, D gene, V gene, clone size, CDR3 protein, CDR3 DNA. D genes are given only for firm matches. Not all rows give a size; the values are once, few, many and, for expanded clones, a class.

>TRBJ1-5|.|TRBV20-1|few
CSASSGDQPQHF
TGCAGTGCTAGTTCAGGGGATCAGCCCCAGCATTTT
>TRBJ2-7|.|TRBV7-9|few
CASSLVVADRDEQYF
TGTGCCAGCAGCTTAGTAGTGGCCGATCGGGACGAGCAGTACTTC
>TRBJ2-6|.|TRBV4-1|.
CASSQDRLSGANVLTF
TGCGCCAGCAGCCAAGATAGACTGTCTGGGGCCAACGTCCTGACTTTC
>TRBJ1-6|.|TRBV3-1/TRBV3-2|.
CASNKKGRNSPLHF
TGTGCCAGCAATAAAAAAGGGAGGAATTCACCCCTCCACTTT
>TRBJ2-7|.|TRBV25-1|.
CATQGSYEQYF
TGTGCCACCCAGGGCTCGTACGAGCAGTACTTC
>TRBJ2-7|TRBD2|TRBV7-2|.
CASSLDAGGNYEQYF
TGTGCCAGCAGCTTAGATGCGGGAGGTAACTACGAGCAGTACTTC
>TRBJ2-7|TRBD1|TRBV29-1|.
CSVATDRDNYEQYF
TGCAGCGTTGCGACCGACAGGGACAATTACGAGCAGTACTTC
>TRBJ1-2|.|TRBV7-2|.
CASSQDRVLGYTF
TGTGCCAGCAGTCAAGACAGAGTCTTAGGCTACACCTTC
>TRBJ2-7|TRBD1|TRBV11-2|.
CASSLPTGGSSYEQYF
TGTGCCAGCAGCTTACCCACAGGGGGCTCTTCCTACGAGCAGTACTTC
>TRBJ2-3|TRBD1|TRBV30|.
CAWRGKTGTGSMDTQYF
TGTGCCTGGAGGGGCAAAACCGGGACAGGGAGTATGGATACGCAGTATTTT
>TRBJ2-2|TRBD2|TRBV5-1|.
CASNSGTRTYTGELFF
TGCGCCAGCAATTCCGGGACTAGAACGTACACCGGGGAGCTGTTTTTT
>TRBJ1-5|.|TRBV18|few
CASSSRLDQPQHF
TGTGCCAGCTCATCCCGACTCGATCAGCCCCAGCATTTT
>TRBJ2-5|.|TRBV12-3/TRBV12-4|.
CASSIMRETQYF
TGTGCCAGCAGCATCATGAGGGAGACCCAGTACTTC
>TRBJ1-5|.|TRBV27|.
CASSTYQGLNQPQHF
TGTGCCAGCAGTACATACCAGGGCCTAAATCAGCCCCAGCATTTT
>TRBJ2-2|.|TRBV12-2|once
CASRPPSMGLAGATGELFF
TGTGCAAGTCGCCCTCCGTCGATGGGACTAGCGGGAGCCACCGGGGAGCTGTTTTTT
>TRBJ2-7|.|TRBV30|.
CAWSEPGAYEQYF
TGTGCCTGGAGTGAGCCAGGGGCCTACGAGCAGTACTTC